This TCR beta chain is from a study of siplizumab effects on memory and regulatory T cells. The study, taken as a whole, reports: Siplizumab led to significantly less abundant alloreactive sequences that could be traced back to unstimulated CD4+ memory cells. Suppressive function of proliferating Tregs from siplizumab cultures was not confirmed. Mappable alloreactive CD4+ clones were on average about 62% Treg-derived with siplizumab, around 26% in controls.

Comment on this clone: Its antigen is undetermined.

Generated by immunoSEQ multiplex PCR, the TCRdb table keeps only in-frame clones and is missing some. The data contain 90,000 to 110,000 clones, about 90% of them singletons. The TCR sequence derives from a human donor in good health. Sequenced: Tregs sorted from blood.

CDR3 coding DNA: TGTGCCAGCAGGCCGGGCCGTATGAGCACAGATACGCAGTATTTT. Protein: CASRPGRMSTDTQYF. The chain employs TRBV6-5 and TRBJ2-3; D unresolved. Between the trimmed V and J ends, which lost 6 bases and 0 bases, there was a span of 13 bases. Germline V lookup: CDR1 MNHEY, CDR2 SVGAGI. CDR3 length equals 15 residues.